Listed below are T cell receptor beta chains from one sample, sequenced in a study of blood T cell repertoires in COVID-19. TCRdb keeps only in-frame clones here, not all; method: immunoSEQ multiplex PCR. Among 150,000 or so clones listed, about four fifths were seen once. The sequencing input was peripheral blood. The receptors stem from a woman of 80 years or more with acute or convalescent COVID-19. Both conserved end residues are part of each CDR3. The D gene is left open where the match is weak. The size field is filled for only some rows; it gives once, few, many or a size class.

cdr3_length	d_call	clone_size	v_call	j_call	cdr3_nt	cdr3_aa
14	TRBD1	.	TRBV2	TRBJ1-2	TGTGCCAGCCCACGAGGGGGACAGGGGAGAAGCTACACCTTC	CASPRGGQGRSYTF
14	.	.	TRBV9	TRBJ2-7	TGTGCCAGCAGCGCATACAGTAGCTCCTACGAGCAGTACTTC	CASSAYSSSYEQYF
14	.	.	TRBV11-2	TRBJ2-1	TGTGCCAGCAGCTTAGATTTACAGCACAATGAGCAGTTCTTC	CASSLDLQHNEQFF
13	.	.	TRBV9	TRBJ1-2	TGTGCCAGCAGCATAAACACCTACTATGGCTACACCTTC	CASSINTYYGYTF
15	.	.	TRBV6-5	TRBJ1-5	TGTGCCAGCAGACTCAGCAGGGTGGAGGGTCAGCCCCAGCATTTT	CASRLSRVEGQPQHF
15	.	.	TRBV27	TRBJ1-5	TGTGCCAGCAGTCCTCCCCCCAGTAGCAATCAGCCCCAGCATTTT	CASSPPPSSNQPQHF
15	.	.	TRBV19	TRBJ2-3	TGTGCCAGTAGTAATAGATTATTGGGGGGAGATACGCAGTATTTT	CASSNRLLGGDTQYF
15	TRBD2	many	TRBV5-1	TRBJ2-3	TGCGCCAGCAGCACTCGGGAGGGTAGGACAGATACGCAGTATTTT	CASSTREGRTDTQYF
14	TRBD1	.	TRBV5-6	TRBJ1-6	TGTGCCAGCAGCTTCGGACAGGGGAATGGGCCCCTCCACTTT	CASSFGQGNGPLHF
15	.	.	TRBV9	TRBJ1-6	TGTGCCAGCAGCCAGGGGAGTGTTGGTAATTCACCCCTCCACTTT	CASSQGSVGNSPLHF